This section outlines one T cell receptor beta chain sequence together with its context. Its antigen is as yet unknown. The data are from a study of T cell responses to AZD1222 COVID-19 vaccine. Libraries were prepared by immunoSEQ multiplex PCR; TCRdb keeps only in-frame clonotypes and omits some of them. Of 150,000 to 200,000 clones in the sample, approximately 92% are singletons; the top ten hold under 11%. General study findings and limits: Once two AZD1222 doses were given, Spike-specific TCR breadth and depth went up.

Germline V lookup: CDR1 KGHSH, CDR2 LQKENI. V was pared by 3 bases and J by 0 bases, with 4 bases of the junction left unmatched. This CDR3 contains 15 residues. The TCR comes from an adult in good health. Sequences were derived from peripheral blood, sampled on day 0 of AZD1222 vaccination. V and J are TRBV18 and TRBJ1-1; TRBD1 aligns across 7 bases. CDR3 protein: CASSPPGQMNTEAFF. The CDR3 nucleotides are TGTGCCAGCTCACCTCCGGGACAGATGAACACTGAAGCTTTCTTT.